This T cell receptor beta chain was identified during a study of T cell repertoires in cytomegalovirus infection. For the study at large: Public TCR beta signatures indicated both CMV infection and matching HLA type. Findings of the study overall: Individuals carrying CMV plus the relevant HLA were identified by cumulative frequency of public TCR beta families. The ex vivo response was dominated by HLA-C-restricted CMV-specific TCR beta clonotypes.

Via MiXCR, TCRdb re-called the reads, giving one row per CDR3 protein. The table includes about 680,000 distinct CDR3 sequences, less than 25% detected once. The CDR3 spans 15 residues. Germline V gives CDR1 SNHLY, CDR2 FYNNEI. Germline trimming cut 7 bases from V and 4 bases from J; bases unmatched to any gene: 5. There are many counts of this clonotype. Its specificity is unknown. The source material was CD8+ T cells from PBMCs. V usage is TRBV2 and J usage is TRBJ2-2; TRBD2 matches 11 bases. The receptor was isolated from a human donor in good health (CMV status not recorded). Some clones in this sample may be carry-over from other donors' samples. This chain's CDR3 is CASTGLAGTTGELFF. The CDR3 DNA follows: TGTGCCAGCACCGGACTAGCGGGCACCACCGGGGAGCTGTTTTTT.